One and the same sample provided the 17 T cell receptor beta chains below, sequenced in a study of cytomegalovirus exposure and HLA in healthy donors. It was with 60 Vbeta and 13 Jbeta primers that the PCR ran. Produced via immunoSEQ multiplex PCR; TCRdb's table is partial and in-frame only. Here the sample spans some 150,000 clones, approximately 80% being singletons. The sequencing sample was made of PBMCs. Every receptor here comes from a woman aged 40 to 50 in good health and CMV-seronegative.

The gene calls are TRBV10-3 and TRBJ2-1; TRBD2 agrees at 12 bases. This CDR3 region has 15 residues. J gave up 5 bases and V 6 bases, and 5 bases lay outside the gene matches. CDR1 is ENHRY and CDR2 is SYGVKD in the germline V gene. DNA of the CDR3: TGTGCCATCAGCCAACTAGCGGGGGGAAACAATGAGCAGTTCTTC. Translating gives CAISQLAGGNNEQFF.

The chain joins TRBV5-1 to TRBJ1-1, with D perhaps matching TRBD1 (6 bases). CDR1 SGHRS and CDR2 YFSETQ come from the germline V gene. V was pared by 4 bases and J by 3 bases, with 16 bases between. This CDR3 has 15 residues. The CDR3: CASSPEGGADTEAFF. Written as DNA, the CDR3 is TGCGCCAGCAGCCCGGAGGGGGGGGCAGACACTGAAGCTTTCTTT.

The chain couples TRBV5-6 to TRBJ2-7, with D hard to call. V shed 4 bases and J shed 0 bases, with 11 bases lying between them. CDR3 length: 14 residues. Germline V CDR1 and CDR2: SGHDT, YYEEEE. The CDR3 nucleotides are TGTGCCAGCAGCCTCGGGTATTCCTCCTACGAGCAGTACTTC. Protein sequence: CASSLGYSSYEQYF.

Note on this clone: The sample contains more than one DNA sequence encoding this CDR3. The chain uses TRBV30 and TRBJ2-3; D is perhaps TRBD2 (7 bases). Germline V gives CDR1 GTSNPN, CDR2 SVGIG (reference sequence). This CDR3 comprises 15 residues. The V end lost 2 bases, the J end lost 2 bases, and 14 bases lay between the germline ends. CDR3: CAWSQGGGITDTQYF. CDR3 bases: TGTGCCTGGAGTCAAGGGGGGGGCATCACAGATACGCAGTATTTT.

The CDR3 DNA reads TGTGCCAGCAGTTCAGGAGGACAGGGACTCTCCTATGGCTACACCTTC. Translating it yields CASSSGGQGLSYGYTF. The chain carries TRBV28 and TRBJ1-2; 8 bases line up with TRBD1. The germline gives CDR1 MDHEN, CDR2 SYDVKM. The CDR3 has 16 residues. V shed 4 bases and J 4 bases; nucleotides not matched to a gene: 11.

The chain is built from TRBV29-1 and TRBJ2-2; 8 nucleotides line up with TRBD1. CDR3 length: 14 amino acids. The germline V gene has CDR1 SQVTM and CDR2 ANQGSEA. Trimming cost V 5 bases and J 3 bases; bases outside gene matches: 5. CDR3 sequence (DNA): TGCAGCGTTCCCGGACAGGGCCACACCGGGGAGCTGTTTTTT. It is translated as CSVPGQGHTGELFF.

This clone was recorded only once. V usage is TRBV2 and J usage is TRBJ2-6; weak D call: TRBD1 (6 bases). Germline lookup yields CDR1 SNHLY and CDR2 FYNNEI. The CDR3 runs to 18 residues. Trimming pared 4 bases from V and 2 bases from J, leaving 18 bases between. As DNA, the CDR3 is TGTGCCAGCAGTGCAGGGCAGGGGCCGAACCCTGGGGCCAACGTCCTGACTTTC. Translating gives CASSAGQGPNPGANVLTF.

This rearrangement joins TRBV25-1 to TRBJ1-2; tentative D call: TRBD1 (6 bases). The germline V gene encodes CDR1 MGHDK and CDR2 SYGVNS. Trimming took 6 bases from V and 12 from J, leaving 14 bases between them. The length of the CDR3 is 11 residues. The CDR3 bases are TGTGCCAGCAGGGACAGTCAAACGGACACCTTC. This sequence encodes CASRDSQTDTF.

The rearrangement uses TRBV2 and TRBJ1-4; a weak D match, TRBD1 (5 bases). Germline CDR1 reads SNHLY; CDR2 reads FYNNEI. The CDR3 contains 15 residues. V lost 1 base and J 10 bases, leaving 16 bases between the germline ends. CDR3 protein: CASSEERTPESKLFF. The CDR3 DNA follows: TGTGCCAGCAGTGAAGAGAGGACACCCGAATCAAAACTGTTTTTT. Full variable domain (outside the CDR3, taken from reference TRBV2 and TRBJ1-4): EPEVTQTPSHQVTQMGQEVILRCVPISNHLYFYWYRQILGQKVEFLVSFYNNEISEKSEIFDDQFSVERPDGSNFTLKIRSTKLEDSAMYFCASSEERTPESKLFFGSGTQLSVL.

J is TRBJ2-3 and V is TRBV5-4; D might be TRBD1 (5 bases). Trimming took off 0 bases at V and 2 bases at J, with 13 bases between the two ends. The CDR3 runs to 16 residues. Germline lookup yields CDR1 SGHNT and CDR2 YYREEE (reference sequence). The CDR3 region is CASSLVIDRDTDTQYF. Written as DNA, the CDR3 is TGTGCCAGCAGCTTGGTAATCGACAGAGACACAGATACGCAGTATTTT.

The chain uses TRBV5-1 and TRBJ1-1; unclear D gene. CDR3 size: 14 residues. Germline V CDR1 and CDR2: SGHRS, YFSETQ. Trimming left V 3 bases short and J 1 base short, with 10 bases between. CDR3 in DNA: TGCGCCAGCAGCTCGGCGGAGGGGAACACTGAAGCTTTCTTT. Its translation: CASSSAEGNTEAFF. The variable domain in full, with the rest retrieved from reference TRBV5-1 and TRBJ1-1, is KAGVTQTPRYLIKTRGQQVTLSCSPISGHRSVSWYQQTPGQGLQFLFEYFSETQRNKGNFPGRFSGRQFSNSRSEMNVSTLELGDSALYLCASSSAEGNTEAFFGQGTRLTVV.

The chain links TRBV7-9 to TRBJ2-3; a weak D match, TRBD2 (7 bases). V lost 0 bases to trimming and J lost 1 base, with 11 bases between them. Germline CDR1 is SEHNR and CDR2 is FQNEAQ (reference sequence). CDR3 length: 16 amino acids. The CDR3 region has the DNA TGTGCCAGCAGCTTAGCGGGAGGGGGGGGCACAGATACGCAGTATTTT. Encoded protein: CASSLAGGGGTDTQYF.

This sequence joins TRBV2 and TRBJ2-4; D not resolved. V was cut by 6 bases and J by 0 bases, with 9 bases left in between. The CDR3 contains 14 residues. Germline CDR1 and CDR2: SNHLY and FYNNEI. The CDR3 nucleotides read TGTGCCAGCAGCCCAACTCTAGCCAAAAACATTCAGTACTTC. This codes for CASSPTLAKNIQYF.

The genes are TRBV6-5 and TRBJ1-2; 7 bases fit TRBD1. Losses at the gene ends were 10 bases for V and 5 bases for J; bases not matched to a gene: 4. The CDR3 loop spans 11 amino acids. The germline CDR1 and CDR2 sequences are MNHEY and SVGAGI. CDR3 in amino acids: CAIGTVYGYTF. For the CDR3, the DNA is TGTGCCATAGGGACAGTGTATGGCTACACCTTC.

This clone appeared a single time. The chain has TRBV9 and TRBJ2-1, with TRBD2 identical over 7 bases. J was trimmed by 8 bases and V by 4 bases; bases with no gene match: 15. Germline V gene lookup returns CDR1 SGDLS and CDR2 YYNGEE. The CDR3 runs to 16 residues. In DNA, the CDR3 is TGTGCCAGCAGCCCCCCTCTAGGTACGGGAGGTCATGAGCAGTTCTTC. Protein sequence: CASSPPLGTGGHEQFF.

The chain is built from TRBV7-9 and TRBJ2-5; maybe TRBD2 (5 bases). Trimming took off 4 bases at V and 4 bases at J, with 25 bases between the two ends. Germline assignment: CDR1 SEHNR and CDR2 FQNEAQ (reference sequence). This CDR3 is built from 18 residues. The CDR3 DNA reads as TGTGCCAGCAGCTCCGGGCGCCGCTCCGGGGAGCCGTCAGAGACCCAGTACTTC. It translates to CASSSGRRSGEPSETQYF.

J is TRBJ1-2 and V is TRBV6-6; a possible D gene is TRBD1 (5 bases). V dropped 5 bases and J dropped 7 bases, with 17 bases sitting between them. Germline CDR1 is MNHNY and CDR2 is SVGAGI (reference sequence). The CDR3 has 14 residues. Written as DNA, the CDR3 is TGTGCCAGCAGTCGGGGGAATGGAGTAAGTGGCTACACCTTC. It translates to CASSRGNGVSGYTF.